This entry lists 10 T cell receptor beta chains sequenced from one sample in a study of T cells in Graves' hyperthyroidism and ophthalmopathy (dated by TCRdb to 2018 to 2020). Receptor libraries were prepared by multiplex PCR. Sequencing took place on an Illumina HiSeq 2000. Amplification of TCR beta CDR3 regions was carried out from RNA transcripts. For the first round of RT-PCR on the TCR CDR3, the HTBI primer set was used together with the Qiagen OneStep RT-PCR kit. TCRdb redid the processing of the public reads, applying fastp at Q25 and MiXCR, and retained in-frame beta chains. Under each unique CDR3 protein, matching rows form one entry showing the most common genes and DNA. This sample has about 270,000 distinct CDR3 sequences in its table, and roughly 20% of those were observed once. Around 65% of the sample is in the top ten clones. The sequencing input was blood. The receptors here all came from a man under 40 with Graves' ophthalmopathy.

This clonotype was seen a handful of times. V gene TRBV13 combines with J gene TRBJ1-1, with D perhaps TRBD1 (5 bases). Germline CDR1 is PRHDT and CDR2 is FYEKMQ (reference sequence). Deletions cut 1 base from V and 1 base from J, with 7 bases between. CDR3 length: 14 residues. The CDR3 DNA sequence: TGTGCCAGCAGCTTAGTGGGGGAGAACACTGAAGCTTTCTTT. Amino acid sequence: CASSLVGENTEAFF. Using reference TRBV13 and TRBJ1-1 for the parts outside the CDR3, the full variable domain is AAGVIQSPRHLIKEKRETATLKCYPIPRHDTVYWYQQGPGQDPQFLISFYEKMQSDKGSIPDRFSAQQFSDYHSELNMSSLELGDSALYFCASSLVGENTEAFFGQGTRLTVV.

This clonotype was seen just once. This sequence joins TRBV6-2 or TRBV6-3 and TRBJ1-6, with a tentative D call TRBD1 (6 bases). Germline-derived CDR1 and CDR2 are MNHEY and SVGEGT. V was trimmed by 8 bases and J by 14 bases, leaving 10 bases between them. This CDR3 is 10 amino acids long. CDR3 amino acids: CASGGRALHF. The CDR3 DNA follows: TGTGCCAGCGGGGGCAGAGCCCTCCACTTT.

The sample holds many counts of this clonotype. J is TRBJ1-1 and V is TRBV28; D not certain. The CDR3 has 15 residues. Germline CDR1 is MDHEN and CDR2 is SYDVKM. The CDR3 spells CGVQEPRYQNTEAFF. CDR3 coding DNA: TGTGGGGTTCAGGAGCCACGGTACCAGAACACTGAAGCTTTCTTT.

The chain uses TRBV9 and TRBJ1-1; D gene unclear. Between the trimmed V and J ends, which lost 0 bases and 1 base, there was a span of 10 bases. The germline V gene has CDR1 SGDLS and CDR2 YYNGEE. The CDR3 has 15 residues. CDR3: CASSVEGTGNTEAFF. The CDR3 bases are TGTGCCAGCAGCGTAGAAGGAACGGGGAACACTGAAGCTTTCTTT.

In the case of this clonotype: At one end, the junction sequence differs from germline, possibly due to a read error. The V gene is TRBV7-7, the J gene TRBJ2-3; 12 bases match TRBD2. The CDR3 runs 17 residues. From germline, CDR1 is SSHAT and CDR2 FNYEAQ (reference sequence). CDR3 DNA sequence: TGTGCTAGCAGCCGGGACGCCGGGACTAGCGGGACAGATACGCAGTATTTT. It specifies CASSRDAGTSGTDTQYF.

This clonotype was seen only a few times. This chain links TRBV7-8 with TRBJ1-3; TRBD1 agrees at 8 bases. CDR1 and CDR2 (germline): SGHVS, FQNEAQ. The CDR3 runs 15 residues. V lost 6 bases to trimming and J lost 3 bases; unmatched junction nucleotides: 7. This chain's CDR3 is CASSSGQGGGNTIYF. As DNA, the CDR3 is TGTGCCAGCAGTTCCGGACAGGGAGGTGGAAACACCATATATTTT.

The J gene is TRBJ1-2, the V gene TRBV6-1; no clear D. The ends were cut back, 10 bases at V and 8 bases at J, with 17 bases in the middle. CDR1 is MNHNS and CDR2 is SASEGT in the germline V gene. This CDR3 is 12 amino acids long. CDR3 nucleotides: TGTGCCATCAGCGAAGCTACCTACGGCTACACCTTC. It codes for CAISEATYGYTF.

This clonotype was counted only a few times. The V gene is TRBV5-6, the J gene TRBJ2-7, with D perhaps matching TRBD1 or TRBD2 (5 bases each). This CDR3 is 14 amino acids long. The germline V and J ends were trimmed by 2 bases and 1 base, with 10 bases remaining between them. Germline CDR1 reads SGHDT; CDR2 reads YYEEEE. CDR3 sequence (DNA): TGTGCCAGCAGCTTCCCGGGACCGTCCTACGAGCAGTACTTC. Translation gives CASSFPGPSYEQYF.

This clonotype was detected a few times. DNA for the CDR3: TGTGCCACCAGTGATCTGAGACTAGTCGGGAATGAGCAGTTCTTC. Its protein product is CATSDLRLVGNEQFF. The rearrangement uses TRBV24-1 and TRBJ2-1, with D perhaps TRBD2 (6 bases). CDR1 and CDR2 from the germline V gene are KGHDR and SFDVKD. The CDR3 consists of 15 residues. Trimming took off 3 bases at V and 7 bases at J, with 15 bases between the two ends.

The rearrangement uses TRBV28 and TRBJ1-1; D call uncertain. Per germline, CDR1 MDHEN and CDR2 SYDVKM. The ends were cut back, 3 bases at V and 8 bases at J, with 16 bases in the middle. There are 14 residues in the CDR3. CDR3 nucleotides: TGTGCCAGCAGTTTCACCGGGCTTCAGAACGAAGCTTTCTTT. This encodes CASSFTGLQNEAFF.